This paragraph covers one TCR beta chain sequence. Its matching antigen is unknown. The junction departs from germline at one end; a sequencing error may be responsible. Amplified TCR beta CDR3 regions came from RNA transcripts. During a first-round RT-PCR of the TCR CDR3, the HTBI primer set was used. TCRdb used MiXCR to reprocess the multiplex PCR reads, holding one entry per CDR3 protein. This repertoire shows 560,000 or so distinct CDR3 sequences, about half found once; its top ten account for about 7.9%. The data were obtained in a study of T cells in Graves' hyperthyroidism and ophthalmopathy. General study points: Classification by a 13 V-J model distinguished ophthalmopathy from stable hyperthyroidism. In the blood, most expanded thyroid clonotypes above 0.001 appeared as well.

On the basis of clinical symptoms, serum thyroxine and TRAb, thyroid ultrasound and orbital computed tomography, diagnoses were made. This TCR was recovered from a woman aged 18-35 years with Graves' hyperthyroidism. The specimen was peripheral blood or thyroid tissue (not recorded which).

The CDR3 spells CTSSPDDLNEQYF. Written as DNA, the CDR3 is TGCACCAGCAGCCCCGACGATTTGAACGAGCAGTACTTC. The chain recombines TRBV7-9 with TRBJ2-5; D gene uncertain. The last part of the DNA fits TRBJ2-7 better; the J call may be wrong. The CDR3 runs 13 residues. The germline gives CDR1 SEHNR, CDR2 FQNEAQ (reference sequence).